These T cell receptor beta chains were read from a single sample in a study of patients and donors after allogeneic stem cell transplantation. TCRdb used MiXCR to reprocess the RT-PCR reads, holding one entry per CDR3 protein. Here the sample spans 800,000 to 1,000,000 distinct CDR3 sequences, roughly 18% being singletons. Specimen: blood, either unsorted or a sorted T cell fraction (not recorded which). These TCRs come from a human donor who was either an allogeneic HSCT recipient or a stem cell or donor lymphocyte infusion donor (not recorded which). It is not recorded whose cells these are; they may come from a transplant donor. CDR3s include the opening cysteine and the closing phenylalanine or tryptophan. A D gene is named only where the DNA matches it firmly. Size values are once, few and many counts, or a class for expanded clones, and some rows have none.

j_call: TRBJ2-3; d_call: TRBD2; clone_size: few; v_call: TRBV4-2; cdr3_aa: CASSQGLTSGIGTDTQYF; cdr3_nt: TGTGCCAGCAGCCAAGGATTGACTAGCGGTATTGGCACAGATACGCAGTATTTT
j_call: TRBJ1-5; d_call: NA; clone_size: NA; v_call: TRBV9; cdr3_aa: CASSYGEGLQPQHF; cdr3_nt: TGTGCCAGCAGCTACGGTGAAGGGTTGCAGCCCCAGCATTTT
j_call: TRBJ2-3; d_call: NA; clone_size: few; v_call: TRBV5-1; cdr3_aa: CASSLLLVSSTDTQYF; cdr3_nt: TGCGCCAGCAGCTTGCTCCTAGTCTCTAGCACAGATACGCAGTATTTT
j_call: TRBJ2-7; d_call: TRBD1; clone_size: few; v_call: TRBV11-2; cdr3_aa: CASSLAGQGFYEQYF; cdr3_nt: TGTGCCAGCAGCTTAGCGGGACAGGGGTTCTACGAGCAGTACTTC
j_call: TRBJ2-1; d_call: NA; clone_size: few; v_call: TRBV6-5; cdr3_aa: CASSYGNREFF; cdr3_nt: TGTGCCAGCAGTTACGGGAATAGGGAGTTCTTC
j_call: TRBJ2-2; d_call: NA; clone_size: few; v_call: TRBV20-1; cdr3_aa: CSGQEGTGELFF; cdr3_nt: TGCAGCGGCCAGGAAGGGACCGGGGAGCTGTTTTTT
j_call: TRBJ1-6; d_call: TRBD1; clone_size: NA; v_call: TRBV6-1; cdr3_aa: CASSDQDRRNSPLHF; cdr3_nt: TGTGCCAGCAGTGACCAGGACAGGAGGAATTCACCCCTCCACTTT
j_call: TRBJ2-3; d_call: TRBD2; clone_size: NA; v_call: TRBV20-1; cdr3_aa: CSARDDQLAGGLRDTQYF; cdr3_nt: TGCAGTGCTAGAGACGATCAACTAGCGGGGGGCTTGAGGGATACGCAGTATTTT
j_call: TRBJ1-2; d_call: NA; clone_size: NA; v_call: TRBV7-6; cdr3_aa: CASSVLPGHPGGYGYTF; cdr3_nt: TGTGCCAGCAGCGTCTTGCCGGGACACCCCGGGGGATATGGCTACACCTTC
j_call: TRBJ2-7; d_call: NA; clone_size: few; v_call: TRBV21-1; cdr3_aa: CASSKRGRDRGTYEQYF; cdr3_nt: TGTGCCAGCAGCAAAAGGGGCCGGGACAGGGGAACCTACGAGCAGTACTTC
j_call: TRBJ2-7; d_call: TRBD2; clone_size: NA; v_call: TRBV9; cdr3_aa: CASSVSPSGTPYEQYF; cdr3_nt: TGTGCCAGCAGCGTCTCCCCTAGCGGGACTCCCTACGAGCAGTACTTC
j_call: TRBJ2-2; d_call: NA; clone_size: NA; v_call: TRBV5-1; cdr3_aa: CASSLARGTSNTGELFF; cdr3_nt: TGCGCCAGCAGCTTGGCCCGAGGGACAAGTAACACCGGGGAGCTGTTTTTT
j_call: TRBJ2-1; d_call: NA; clone_size: NA; v_call: TRBV4-2; cdr3_aa: CASSPMGSGSSYNEQFF; cdr3_nt: TGTGCCAGCAGCCCCATGGGCTCGGGGTCCTCCTACAATGAGCAGTTCTTC
j_call: TRBJ2-3; d_call: NA; clone_size: NA; v_call: TRBV19; cdr3_aa: CASSIQGPDTQYF; cdr3_nt: TGTGCCAGTAGTATTCAGGGCCCAGATACGCAGTATTTT
j_call: TRBJ1-1; d_call: NA; clone_size: NA; v_call: TRBV29-1; cdr3_aa: CSVAPWGGVTEAFF; cdr3_nt: TGCAGCGTCGCCCCATGGGGGGGAGTCACTGAAGCTTTCTTT
j_call: TRBJ1-1; d_call: NA; clone_size: few; v_call: TRBV7-9; cdr3_aa: CASSPWGTNTEAFF; cdr3_nt: TGTGCCAGCAGTCCGTGGGGGACGAACACTGAAGCTTTCTTT
j_call: TRBJ2-3; d_call: TRBD2; clone_size: NA; v_call: TRBV6-5; cdr3_aa: CASSYSGLAGDRDTQYF; cdr3_nt: TGTGCCAGCAGTTACTCGGGACTAGCGGGAGATAGAGATACGCAGTATTTT
j_call: TRBJ2-2; d_call: NA; clone_size: NA; v_call: TRBV5-1; cdr3_aa: CASSLPATNTGELFF; cdr3_nt: TGCGCCAGCAGCTTGCCGGCCACGAACACCGGGGAGCTGTTTTTT
j_call: TRBJ2-7; d_call: NA; clone_size: NA; v_call: TRBV7-9; cdr3_aa: CASSLGFGGGSDEQYF; cdr3_nt: TGTGCCAGCAGCTTAGGGTTTGGAGGGGGCAGCGACGAGCAGTACTTC
j_call: TRBJ2-5; d_call: NA; clone_size: NA; v_call: TRBV20-1; cdr3_aa: CSAMPGHSQETQYF; cdr3_nt: TGCAGTGCTATGCCGGGACACAGCCAAGAGACCCAGTACTTC
j_call: TRBJ1-2; d_call: TRBD1; clone_size: few; v_call: TRBV6-2/TRBV6-3; cdr3_aa: CASSSGQGWYGYTF; cdr3_nt: TGTGCCAGCAGCTCCGGACAGGGGTGGTATGGCTACACCTTC
j_call: TRBJ1-2; d_call: NA; clone_size: few; v_call: TRBV27; cdr3_aa: CASSLGGKGDGYTF; cdr3_nt: TGTGCCAGCAGTTTAGGTGGAAAGGGGGATGGCTACACCTTC
j_call: TRBJ2-3; d_call: TRBD2; clone_size: few; v_call: TRBV3-1; cdr3_aa: CASSHLPGLAGEWDTQYF; cdr3_nt: TGTGCCAGCAGCCACTTACCGGGACTAGCGGGAGAGTGGGATACGCAGTATTTT
j_call: TRBJ1-2; d_call: TRBD1; clone_size: NA; v_call: TRBV20-1; cdr3_aa: CSAPGGRTNYGYTF; cdr3_nt: TGCAGTGCGCCAGGGGGCCGAACTAACTATGGCTACACCTTC
j_call: TRBJ2-7; d_call: NA; clone_size: NA; v_call: TRBV6-5; cdr3_aa: CASSYGGAGYEQYF; cdr3_nt: TGTGCCAGCAGTTACGGGGGGGCCGGCTACGAGCAGTACTTC
j_call: TRBJ1-1; d_call: NA; clone_size: NA; v_call: TRBV20-1; cdr3_aa: CSASLMNTEAFF; cdr3_nt: TGCAGTGCTAGCTTAATGAACACTGAAGCTTTCTTT